A selection of T cell receptor beta chains follows, all from one sample in a study of T cell responses to AZD1222 COVID-19 vaccine. Some clones are missing from TCRdb's copy, which holds only in-frame ones; the method was immunoSEQ multiplex PCR. The table shows under 150,000 clones, with 82% occurring only once. The sample here was peripheral blood, taken on day 0 of MenACWY control vaccination. The receptors were sampled from an adult in good health. Both conserved end residues are trimmed from each CDR3. D genes are given only for firm matches.

v_gene,len,d_gene,j_gene,CDR3aa
TRBV6-5,13,.,TRBJ1-2,ASSPTGIGNYGYT
TRBV6-5,13,TRBD1,TRBJ1-1,ASSFAGQGVTEAF
TRBV27,18,TRBD2,TRBJ2-5,ASSLSPPGLKRGARETQY
TRBV3-1/TRBV3-2,11,TRBD1,TRBJ1-2,ASSQTGLGGYT
TRBV9,14,TRBD1,TRBJ1-3,ASSVAGQGGPNTIY
TRBV24-1,13,.,TRBJ1-4,ATSDSSATNEKLF
TRBV6-1,13,.,TRBJ1-2,ASSEALRGVYGYT
TRBV30,15,.,TRBJ1-3,AWSPNGQAYSGNTIY
TRBV7-8,11,.,TRBJ1-6,ASRGGGNSPLH
TRBV28,12,TRBD2,TRBJ2-1,ASSLAGGDNEQF
TRBV3-1/TRBV3-2,11,.,TRBJ1-6,ASSQVGNSPLH
TRBV15,12,.,TRBJ1-5,ATSRQSGQQPQH
TRBV6-5,11,TRBD2,TRBJ2-2,ASGGVNTGELF
TRBV9,14,.,TRBJ1-4,ASSVGGDRRNEKLF
TRBV11-1,13,.,TRBJ1-6,ASSLIGISSEPLH
TRBV6-5,9,.,TRBJ2-1,ASRRSVVEF
TRBV19,10,.,TRBJ1-5,ASRVRNQPQH
TRBV5-1,11,TRBD1,TRBJ2-1,ASSLGQHNEQF
TRBV9,13,.,TRBJ2-3,ASSVVAGKTDTQY
TRBV19,11,.,TRBJ1-4,ASSTGLHEKLF
TRBV6-5,13,.,TRBJ1-5,ASSPVWTSDQPQH
TRBV20-1,14,.,TRBJ2-2,SASPGAASNTGELF
TRBV2,12,.,TRBJ2-1,ASSITSSYNEQF
TRBV13,12,.,TRBJ1-4,ASSFRGHNEKLF
TRBV29-1,12,.,TRBJ2-3,SVEGDSSTDTQY
TRBV7-9,13,TRBD2,TRBJ2-1,ASTLTSGGGNEQF
TRBV5-1,11,.,TRBJ2-7,ASSGGQGYEQY
TRBV5-1,13,TRBD1,TRBJ2-2,ASSRAGGGPGELF
TRBV6-6,13,.,TRBJ2-7,ASSYRGSFSYEQY
TRBV3-1/TRBV3-2,14,.,TRBJ1-2,ASSHMQTAAVYGYT
TRBV9,14,.,TRBJ1-2,ASSVAGATLNYGYT
TRBV4-2,13,.,TRBJ2-7,ASSPGTSRSYEQY
TRBV7-3,9,.,TRBJ1-5,ASTVNQPQH
TRBV14,13,.,TRBJ2-5,ASSQVGHFQETQY
TRBV24-1,13,.,TRBJ2-2,ATGTQLSGTGELF
TRBV24-1,12,TRBD1,TRBJ2-5,ATSQGQGGETQY
TRBV5-1,9,.,TRBJ2-1,ASSLAGVQF
TRBV12-3/TRBV12-4,11,TRBD1,TRBJ2-7,ASSSQGLGEQY
TRBV9,13,TRBD1,TRBJ2-1,ASSVRTGVRNEQF
TRBV5-6,11,.,TRBJ1-1,ASSFAEDTEAF
TRBV6-5,13,.,TRBJ2-3,ASSSGGGGTDTQY
TRBV5-1,14,TRBD2,TRBJ2-5,ASSYGLAGGGETQY
TRBV5-4,13,.,TRBJ1-2,ASAIRGQANYGYT
TRBV4-2,13,.,TRBJ1-6,ASSQDWGGYSPLH
TRBV9,14,.,TRBJ1-4,ASSARVGVTNEKLF
TRBV4-2,13,TRBD1,TRBJ1-1,ASSHRDRGDTEAF
TRBV4-1,13,.,TRBJ1-2,ASSQDQTPNYGYT
TRBV18,12,.,TRBJ1-2,ASSSSDGWDGYT
TRBV29-1,12,TRBD1,TRBJ2-1,SVRTGQGRNEQF
TRBV28,15,TRBD2,TRBJ2-1,ASSSLQLAAGYNEQF
TRBV27,11,.,TRBJ2-2,ASSGPNTGELF
TRBV19,12,.,TRBJ1-5,ASSIPGVNQPQH
TRBV19,12,TRBD1,TRBJ2-2,ASSPHRGTGELF
TRBV6-1,12,.,TRBJ1-5,ASSEGTENQPQH
TRBV5-6,11,.,TRBJ1-1,ASSEGLNTEAF
TRBV18,12,.,TRBJ1-5,ASSPSGGGQPQH